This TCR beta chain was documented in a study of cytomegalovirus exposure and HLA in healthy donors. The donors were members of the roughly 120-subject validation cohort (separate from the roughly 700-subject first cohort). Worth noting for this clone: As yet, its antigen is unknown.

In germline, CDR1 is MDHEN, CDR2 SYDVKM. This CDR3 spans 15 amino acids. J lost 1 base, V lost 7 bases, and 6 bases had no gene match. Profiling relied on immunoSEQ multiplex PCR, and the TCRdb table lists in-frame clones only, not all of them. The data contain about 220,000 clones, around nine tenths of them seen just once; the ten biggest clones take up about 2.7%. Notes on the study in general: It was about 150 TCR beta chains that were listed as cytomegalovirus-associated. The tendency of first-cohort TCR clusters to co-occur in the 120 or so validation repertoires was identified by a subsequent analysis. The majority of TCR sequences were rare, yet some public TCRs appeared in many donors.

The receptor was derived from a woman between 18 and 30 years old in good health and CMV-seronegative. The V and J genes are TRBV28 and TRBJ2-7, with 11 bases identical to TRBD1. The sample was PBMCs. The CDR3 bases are TGTGCCAGCACCCGGACAGGGGGCAAGTCCTACGAGCAGTACTTC. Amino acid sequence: CASTRTGGKSYEQYF.